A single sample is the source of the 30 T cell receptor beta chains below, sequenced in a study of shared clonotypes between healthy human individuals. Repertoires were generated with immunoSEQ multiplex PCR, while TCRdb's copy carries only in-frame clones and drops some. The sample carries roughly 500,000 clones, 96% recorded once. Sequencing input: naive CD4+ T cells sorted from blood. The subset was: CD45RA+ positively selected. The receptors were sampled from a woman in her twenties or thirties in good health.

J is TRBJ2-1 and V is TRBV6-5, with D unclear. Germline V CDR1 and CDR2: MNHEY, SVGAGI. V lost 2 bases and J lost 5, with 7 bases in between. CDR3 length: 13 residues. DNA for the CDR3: TGTGCCAGCAGTTACAAGCCAAACAATGAGCAGTTCTTC. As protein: CASSYKPNNEQFF.

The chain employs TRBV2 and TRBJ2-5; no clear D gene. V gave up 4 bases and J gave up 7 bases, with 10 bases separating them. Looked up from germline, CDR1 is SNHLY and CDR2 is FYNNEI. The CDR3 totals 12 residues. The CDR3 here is CASSAGPGTQYF. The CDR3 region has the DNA TGTGCCAGCAGTGCGGGTCCGGGGACCCAGTACTTC.

CDR3 sequence (DNA): TGTGCCACCAGCAGAGATACGGAGAACACTGAAGCTTTCTTT. It specifies CATSRDTENTEAFF. This chain uses TRBV15 with TRBJ1-1; D ambiguous. The CDR3 has 14 amino acids. The germline gives CDR1 LNHNV, CDR2 YYDKDF (reference sequence). Trimming shortened V by 0 bases and J by 1 base, and 6 bases separated the two germline ends.

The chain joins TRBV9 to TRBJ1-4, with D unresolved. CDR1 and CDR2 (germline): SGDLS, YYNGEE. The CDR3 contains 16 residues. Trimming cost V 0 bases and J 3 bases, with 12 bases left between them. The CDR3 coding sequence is TGTGCCAGCAGCGTAGATGGAAACGTGGCTAATGAAAAACTGTTTTTT. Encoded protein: CASSVDGNVANEKLFF.

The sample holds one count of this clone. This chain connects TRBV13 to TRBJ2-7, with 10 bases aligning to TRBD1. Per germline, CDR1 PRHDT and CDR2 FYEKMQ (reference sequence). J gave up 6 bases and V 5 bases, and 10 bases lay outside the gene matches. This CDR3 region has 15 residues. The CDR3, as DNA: TGTGCCAGCAGCCCGACGCGGACAGGGGGAAGCGAGCAGTACTTC. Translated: CASSPTRTGGSEQYF.

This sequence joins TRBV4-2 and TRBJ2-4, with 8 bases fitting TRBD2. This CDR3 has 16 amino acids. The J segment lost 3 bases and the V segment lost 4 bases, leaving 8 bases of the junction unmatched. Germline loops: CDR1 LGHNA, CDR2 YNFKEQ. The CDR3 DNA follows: TGTGCCAGCAGCCTCCTAAGCGGGAGTAACAAAAACATTCAGTACTTC. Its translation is CASSLLSGSNKNIQYF.

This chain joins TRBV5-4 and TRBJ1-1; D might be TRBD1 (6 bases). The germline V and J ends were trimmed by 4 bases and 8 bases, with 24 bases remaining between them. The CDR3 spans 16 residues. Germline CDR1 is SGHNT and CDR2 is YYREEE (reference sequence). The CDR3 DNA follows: TGTGCCAGCAGCCCTAAGTTACCGCAGGGGCTTTCGGAAGCTTTCTTT. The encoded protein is CASSPKLPQGLSEAFF.

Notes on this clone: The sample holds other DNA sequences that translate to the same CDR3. The CDR3 loop reads CASSSNSPLHF. The CDR3 DNA sequence: TGTGCCAGCAGCTCTAATTCACCCCTCCACTTT. The chain is built from TRBV7-9 and TRBJ1-6, with D unresolved. CDR3 size: 11 residues. V was trimmed by 4 bases and J by 6 bases, leaving 1 base between them. Looked up from germline, CDR1 is SEHNR and CDR2 is FQNEAQ (reference sequence).

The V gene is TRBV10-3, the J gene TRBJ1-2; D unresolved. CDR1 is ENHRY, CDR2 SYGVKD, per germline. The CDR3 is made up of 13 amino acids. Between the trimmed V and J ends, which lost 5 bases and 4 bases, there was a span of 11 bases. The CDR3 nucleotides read TGTGCCATCAGTCATGAGGTTCTCTATGGCTACACCTTC. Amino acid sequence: CAISHEVLYGYTF.

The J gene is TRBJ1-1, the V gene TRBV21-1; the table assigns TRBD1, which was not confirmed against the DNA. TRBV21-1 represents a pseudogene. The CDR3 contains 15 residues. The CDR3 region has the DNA TGTGCCAGCAGCACACACTACAGGGTGAACACTGAAGCTTTCTTT. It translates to CASSTHYRVNTEAFF.

In DNA form, the CDR3 reads TGTGCCAGCAGTGCCCGGGGGGACAGGGGCTCCACGAGGACTGAAGCTTTCTTT. Amino acids: CASSARGDRGSTRTEAFF. The J gene is TRBJ1-1, the V gene TRBV28; 10 bases fit TRBD1. Germline values: CDR1 MDHEN, CDR2 SYDVKM. The CDR3 has 18 residues. V shed 5 bases and J 5 bases; nucleotides not matched to a gene: 17.

In DNA form, the CDR3 reads TGTGCCAGCAGTTACTCCGGAGGGCAGTACTTC. Its protein product is CASSYSGGQYF. The V and J genes are TRBV6-6 and TRBJ2-7; a possible D gene is TRBD2 (5 bases). This CDR3 spans 11 amino acids. V lost 0 bases and J 9 bases, leaving 6 bases between the germline ends. CDR1 and CDR2 (germline): MNHNY, SVGAGI (reference sequence).

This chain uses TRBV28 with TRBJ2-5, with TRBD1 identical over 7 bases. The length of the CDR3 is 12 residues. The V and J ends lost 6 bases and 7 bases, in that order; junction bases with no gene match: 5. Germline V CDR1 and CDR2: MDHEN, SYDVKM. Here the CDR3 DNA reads TGTGCCAGCAGGGACAGGTCTCGGACCCAGTACTTC. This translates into CASRDRSRTQYF.

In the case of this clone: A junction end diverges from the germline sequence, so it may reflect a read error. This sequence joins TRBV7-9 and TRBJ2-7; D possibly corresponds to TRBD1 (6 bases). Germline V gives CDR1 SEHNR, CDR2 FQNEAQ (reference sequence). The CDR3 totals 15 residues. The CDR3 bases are TGTGCCAGCAACTTAACCGGGACACCAGGCTACGAGCAGTACTTC. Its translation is CASNLTGTPGYEQYF.

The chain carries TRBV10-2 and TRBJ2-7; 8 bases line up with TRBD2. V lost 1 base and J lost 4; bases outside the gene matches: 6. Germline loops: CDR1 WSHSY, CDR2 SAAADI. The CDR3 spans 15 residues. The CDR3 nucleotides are TGCGCCAGCAGTGAGTATGAGCGGGAGATTTACGAGCAGTACTTC. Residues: CASSEYEREIYEQYF.

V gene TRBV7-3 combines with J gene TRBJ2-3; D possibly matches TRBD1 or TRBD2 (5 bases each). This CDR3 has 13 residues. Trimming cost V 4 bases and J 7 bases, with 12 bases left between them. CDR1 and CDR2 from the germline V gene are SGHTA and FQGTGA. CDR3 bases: TGTGCCAGCAGCTCTAGTGGGACCAATACGCAGTATTTT. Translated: CASSSSGTNTQYF.

The CDR3 nucleotides read TGTGCCAGCAGTTACCCGACAGGGGGCAGAGGAGCTTTCTTT. Protein: CASSYPTGGRGAFF. The genes are TRBV28 and TRBJ1-1, with 10 bases aligning to TRBD1. Germline lookup yields CDR1 MDHEN and CDR2 SYDVKM. The CDR3 is 14 residues long. The V gene end was trimmed by 4 bases and the J gene end by 10 bases; junction bases not matched to a gene: 9.

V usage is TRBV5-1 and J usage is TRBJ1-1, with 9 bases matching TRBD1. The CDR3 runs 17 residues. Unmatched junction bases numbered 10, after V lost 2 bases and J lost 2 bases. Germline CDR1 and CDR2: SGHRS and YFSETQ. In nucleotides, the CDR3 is TGCGCCAGCAGCTTTACAGGGGGCGCCGGATCAAACACTGAAGCTTTCTTT. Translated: CASSFTGGAGSNTEAFF.

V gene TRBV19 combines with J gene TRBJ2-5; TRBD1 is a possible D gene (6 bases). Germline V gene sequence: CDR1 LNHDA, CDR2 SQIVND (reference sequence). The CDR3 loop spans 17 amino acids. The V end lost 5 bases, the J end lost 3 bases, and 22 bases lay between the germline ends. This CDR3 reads CASSPVGAGARKETQYF. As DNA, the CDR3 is TGTGCCAGTAGTCCAGTAGGGGCAGGGGCCAGGAAAGAGACCCAGTACTTC.

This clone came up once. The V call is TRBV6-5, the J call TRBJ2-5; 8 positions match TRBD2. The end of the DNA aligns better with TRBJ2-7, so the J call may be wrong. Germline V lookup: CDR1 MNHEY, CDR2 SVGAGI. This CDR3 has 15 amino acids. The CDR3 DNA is TGTGCCAGCAGCCTGGGTGGACTAGCTGGCTACGAGCAGTACTTC. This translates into CASSLGGLAGYEQYF.

The CDR3 sequence is CASSKGRVGQGYEQYF. As DNA, the CDR3 is TGTGCCAGCAGCAAAGGACGGGTGGGACAGGGATACGAGCAGTACTTC. The chain is built from TRBV21-1 and TRBJ2-7; TRBD1 is taken as the D call from the table, unchecked against the DNA. TRBV21-1 represents a pseudogene. This CDR3 is 16 amino acids long.

The CDR3 loop reads CASSPAGGSRGYGYTF. The CDR3, as DNA: TGTGCCAGCAGTCCGGCTGGGGGGTCTCGAGGCTATGGCTACACCTTC. The chain joins TRBV27 to TRBJ1-2; tentatively, D is TRBD1 (5 bases). The CDR3 is made up of 16 amino acids. Germline V CDR1 and CDR2: MNHEY, SMNVEV (reference sequence). The V gene lost 5 bases and the J gene lost 4 bases, with 20 bases spanning the gap.

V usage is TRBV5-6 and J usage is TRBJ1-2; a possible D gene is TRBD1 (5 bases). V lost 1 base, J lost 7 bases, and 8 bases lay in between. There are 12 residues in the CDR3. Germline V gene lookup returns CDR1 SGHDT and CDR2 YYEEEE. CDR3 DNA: TGTGCCAGCAGCTTGTCGGGGCTTGGCTACACCTTC. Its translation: CASSLSGLGYTF.

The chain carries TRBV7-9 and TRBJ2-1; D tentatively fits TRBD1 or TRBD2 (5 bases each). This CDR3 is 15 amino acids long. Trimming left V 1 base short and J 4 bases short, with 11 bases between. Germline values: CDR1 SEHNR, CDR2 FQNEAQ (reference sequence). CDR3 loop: CASSLGVGEYNEQFF. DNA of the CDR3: TGTGCCAGCAGCTTAGGGGTAGGGGAGTACAATGAGCAGTTCTTC.

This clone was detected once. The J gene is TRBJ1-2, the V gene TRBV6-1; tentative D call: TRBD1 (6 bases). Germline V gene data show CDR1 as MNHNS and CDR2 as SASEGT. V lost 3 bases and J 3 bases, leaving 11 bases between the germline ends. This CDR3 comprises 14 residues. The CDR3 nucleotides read TGTGCCAGCAGTGAGGGGGCAGGGGACTATGGCTACACCTTC. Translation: CASSEGAGDYGYTF.

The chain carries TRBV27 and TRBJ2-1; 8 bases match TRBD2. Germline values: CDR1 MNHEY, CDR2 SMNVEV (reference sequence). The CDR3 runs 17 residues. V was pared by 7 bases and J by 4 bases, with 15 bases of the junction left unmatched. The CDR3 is CASTHHLKSSGYNEQFF. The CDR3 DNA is TGTGCCAGCACCCACCACCTTAAGTCTAGCGGGTACAATGAGCAGTTCTTC.

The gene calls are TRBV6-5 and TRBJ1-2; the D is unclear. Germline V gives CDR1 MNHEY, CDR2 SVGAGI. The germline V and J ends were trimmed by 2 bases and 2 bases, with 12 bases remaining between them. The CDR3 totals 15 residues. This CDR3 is CASSYTFEGNYGYTF. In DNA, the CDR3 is TGTGCCAGCAGTTACACTTTCGAAGGGAACTATGGCTACACCTTC.

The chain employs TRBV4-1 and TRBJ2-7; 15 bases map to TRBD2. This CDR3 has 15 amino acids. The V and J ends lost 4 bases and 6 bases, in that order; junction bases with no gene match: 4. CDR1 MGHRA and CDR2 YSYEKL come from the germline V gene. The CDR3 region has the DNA TGCGCCAGCAGCCGGACTAGCGGGAGGGCCCCCGAGCAGTACTTC. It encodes CASSRTSGRAPEQYF.

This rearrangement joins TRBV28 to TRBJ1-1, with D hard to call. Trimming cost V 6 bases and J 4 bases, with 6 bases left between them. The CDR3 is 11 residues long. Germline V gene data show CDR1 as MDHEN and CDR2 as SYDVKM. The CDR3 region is CASRVVTEAFF. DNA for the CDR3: TGTGCCAGCAGGGTTGTCACTGAAGCTTTCTTT.

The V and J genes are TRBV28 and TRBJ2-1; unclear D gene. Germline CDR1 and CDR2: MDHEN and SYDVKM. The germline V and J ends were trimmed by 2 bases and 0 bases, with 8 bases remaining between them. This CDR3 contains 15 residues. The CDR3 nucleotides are TGTGCCAGCAGTTTACCATTGAGCTCCTACAATGAGCAGTTCTTC. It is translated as CASSLPLSSYNEQFF.